The sequence of this TCR beta chain was determined in a study of T cell responses to AZD1222 COVID-19 vaccine. The method was immunoSEQ multiplex PCR; TCRdb's version includes in-frame clones alone and lacks a portion of them. The sample records tens of thousands of clones, roughly 88% being singletons. V was clipped by 3 bases and J by 4 bases, with 13 bases between them. Germline V gives CDR1 SGHDN, CDR2 FVKESK. The CDR3 spans 16 residues. The chain uses TRBV14 and TRBJ2-6, with D possibly matching TRBD1 (6 bases). Material: peripheral blood, obtained 28 days after the second AZD1222 dose. The sequence was obtained from an adult who received the AZD1222 COVID-19 vaccine. CDR3 DNA sequence: TGTGCCAGCAGCCACCTGTTGGGGGCCGGGGCCAACGTCCTGACTTTC. Translated: CASSHLLGAGANVLTF.